A selection of T cell receptor beta chains follows, all from one sample in a study of beta chain features in type 1 diabetes. TCRdb's table, derived via immunoSEQ multiplex PCR, lists solely in-frame clones and lacks some. The repertoire holds 130,000 to 150,000 clones, 6% to 7.5% seen once, with more than 1.1% in the top ten. Input material: central memory CD4+ T cells from blood. The receptor source for this set is a woman in her twenties or thirties in good health. CDR3s include the opening cysteine and the closing phenylalanine or tryptophan. The order of the fields is J gene, V gene, CDR3 length, CDR3 protein.

j_call: TRBJ2-7; v_call: TRBV5-1; cdr3_length: 15; cdr3_aa: CASSPGTSGNYEQYF
j_call: TRBJ2-1; v_call: TRBV11-1; cdr3_length: 15; cdr3_aa: CASSLRGTEYNEQFF
j_call: TRBJ2-5; v_call: TRBV4-2; cdr3_length: 16; cdr3_aa: CASSQRGSGNVETQYF
j_call: TRBJ1-5; v_call: TRBV6-6; cdr3_length: 14; cdr3_aa: CASSDRLSNQPQHF
j_call: TRBJ1-2; v_call: TRBV28; cdr3_length: 12; cdr3_aa: CASFSVNYGYTF
j_call: TRBJ2-5; v_call: TRBV7-2; cdr3_length: 14; cdr3_aa: CASSLMGRGETQYF
j_call: TRBJ2-5; v_call: TRBV7-2; cdr3_length: 13; cdr3_aa: CASSLKTDRTQYF
j_call: TRBJ1-2; v_call: TRBV2; cdr3_length: 15; cdr3_aa: CASSADTYLNYGYTF
j_call: TRBJ1-5; v_call: TRBV28; cdr3_length: 12; cdr3_aa: CASSLPFQPQHF
j_call: TRBJ2-5; v_call: TRBV5-1; cdr3_length: 15; cdr3_aa: CASSLAAGEGGTQYF
j_call: TRBJ2-5; v_call: TRBV7-3; cdr3_length: 13; cdr3_aa: CASSLNSQETQYF
j_call: TRBJ2-2; v_call: TRBV2; cdr3_length: 15; cdr3_aa: CASTPVGGGTGELFF
j_call: TRBJ2-1; v_call: TRBV5-1; cdr3_length: 15; cdr3_aa: CASSPPTSDDNEQFF
j_call: TRBJ2-3; v_call: TRBV19; cdr3_length: 13; cdr3_aa: CATQPPEVDTQYF
j_call: TRBJ2-1; v_call: TRBV7-3; cdr3_length: 16; cdr3_aa: CASSSQLAGLVNEQFF
j_call: TRBJ1-5; v_call: TRBV5-6; cdr3_length: 16; cdr3_aa: CASSLRGPGANQPQHF
j_call: TRBJ2-1; v_call: TRBV5-3; cdr3_length: 15; cdr3_aa: CASSQAGGYYNEQFF
j_call: TRBJ2-7; v_call: TRBV2; cdr3_length: 16; cdr3_aa: CASKNTDRGILYEQYF
j_call: TRBJ2-1; v_call: TRBV6-5; cdr3_length: 14; cdr3_aa: CASRAGTVDNEQFF
j_call: TRBJ2-7; v_call: TRBV7-2; cdr3_length: 17; cdr3_aa: CASSLVMGQGSPFEQYF
j_call: TRBJ1-3; v_call: TRBV4-3; cdr3_length: 15; cdr3_aa: CASSQEGQPGNTIYF
j_call: TRBJ1-5; v_call: TRBV4-3; cdr3_length: 18; cdr3_aa: CASSQEFVADSRSQPQHF
j_call: TRBJ2-3; v_call: TRBV9; cdr3_length: 15; cdr3_aa: CASSVSGLYTDTQYF
j_call: TRBJ2-1; v_call: TRBV4-2; cdr3_length: 15; cdr3_aa: CASSQDPLRGDEQFF
j_call: TRBJ2-1; v_call: TRBV28; cdr3_length: 13; cdr3_aa: CASSLGPDGGQFF
j_call: TRBJ2-3; v_call: TRBV7-2; cdr3_length: 12; cdr3_aa: CASSSSFYTQYF
j_call: TRBJ2-5; v_call: TRBV21-1; cdr3_length: 19; cdr3_aa: CASSKDIGPGTSVEETQYF
j_call: TRBJ2-3; v_call: TRBV7-2; cdr3_length: 19; cdr3_aa: CASSWLPGGKLRSTDTQYF
j_call: TRBJ1-2; v_call: TRBV28; cdr3_length: 18; cdr3_aa: CASSPLPGQGALSLGYTF
j_call: TRBJ2-2; v_call: TRBV7-8; cdr3_length: 16; cdr3_aa: CASSLAPGGRTGELFF
j_call: TRBJ2-2; v_call: TRBV13; cdr3_length: 16; cdr3_aa: CASSYQQGSYTGELFF
j_call: TRBJ1-2; v_call: TRBV19; cdr3_length: 14; cdr3_aa: CASSMRGAGERYTF
j_call: TRBJ2-7; v_call: TRBV6-5; cdr3_length: 14; cdr3_aa: CASRPTSGSYEQYF
j_call: TRBJ2-7; v_call: TRBV6-5; cdr3_length: 13; cdr3_aa: CASSAERLREQYF
j_call: TRBJ1-5; v_call: TRBV9; cdr3_length: 13; cdr3_aa: CASSVGTAQPQHF
j_call: TRBJ1-1; v_call: TRBV7-6; cdr3_length: 14; cdr3_aa: CASSLGQENTEAFF
j_call: TRBJ2-7; v_call: TRBV30; cdr3_length: 15; cdr3_aa: CACDVGVTSLYEQYF
j_call: TRBJ2-3; v_call: TRBV7-2; cdr3_length: 15; cdr3_aa: CASSPQGISTDTQYF
j_call: TRBJ2-7; v_call: TRBV5-4; cdr3_length: 15; cdr3_aa: CASSQEGDRDYEQYF
j_call: TRBJ2-3; v_call: TRBV2; cdr3_length: 12; cdr3_aa: CASHAGTDTQYF